This record covers a single TCR beta chain. The data were obtained in a study of control samples from healthy donors and cancer patients. With 4 bases clipped from V and 5 bases from J, the junction kept 9 bases outside the gene matches. Germline V gives CDR1 SGHRS, CDR2 YFSETQ. This CDR3 has 14 residues. Clones were read by immunoSEQ multiplex PCR, and TCRdb kept only the in-frame ones, dropping some. Altogether 150,000 to 200,000 clones are present, approximately 92% being singletons, with the ten largest covering over 1.1%. The sample taken for sequencing was blood. The J gene is TRBJ2-7, the V gene TRBV5-1, with 7 bases that match TRBD1. The sequence derives from a man aged 18 to 30 in good health. CDR3 nucleotides: TGCGCCAGCAGCCACGGGACAGTGTTCAACGAGCAGTACTTC. Amino acids: CASSHGTVFNEQYF.